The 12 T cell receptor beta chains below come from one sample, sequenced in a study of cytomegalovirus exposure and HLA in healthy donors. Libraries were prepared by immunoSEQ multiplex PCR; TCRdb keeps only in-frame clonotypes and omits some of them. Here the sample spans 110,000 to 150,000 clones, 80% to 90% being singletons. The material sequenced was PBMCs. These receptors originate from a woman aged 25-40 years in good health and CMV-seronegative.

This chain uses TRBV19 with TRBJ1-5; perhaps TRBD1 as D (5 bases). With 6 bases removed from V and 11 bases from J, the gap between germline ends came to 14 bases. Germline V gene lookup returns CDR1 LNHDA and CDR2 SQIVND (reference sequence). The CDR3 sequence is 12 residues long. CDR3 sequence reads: CASRGPGGAQHF. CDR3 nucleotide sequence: TGTGCCAGTAGGGGCCCGGGGGGTGCCCAGCATTTT. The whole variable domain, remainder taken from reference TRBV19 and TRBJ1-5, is DGGITQSPKYLFRKEGQNVTLSCEQNLNHDAMYWYRQDPGQGLRLIYYSQIVNDFQKGDIAEGYSVSREKKESFPLTVTSAQKNPTAFYLCASRGPGGAQHFGDGTRLSIL.

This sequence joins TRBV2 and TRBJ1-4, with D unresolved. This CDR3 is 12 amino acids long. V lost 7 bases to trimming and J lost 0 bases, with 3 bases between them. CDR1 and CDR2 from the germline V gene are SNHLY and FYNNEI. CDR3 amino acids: CASTSTNEKLFF. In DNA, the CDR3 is TGTGCCAGCACCTCAACTAATGAAAAACTGTTTTTT.

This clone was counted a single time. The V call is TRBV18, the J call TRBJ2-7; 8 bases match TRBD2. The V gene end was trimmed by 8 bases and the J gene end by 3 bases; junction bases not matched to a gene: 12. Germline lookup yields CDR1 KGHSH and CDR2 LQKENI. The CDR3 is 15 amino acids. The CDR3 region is CASTLAAGADYEQYF. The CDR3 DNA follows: TGTGCCAGCACTCTGGCAGCGGGGGCCGACTACGAGCAGTACTTC.

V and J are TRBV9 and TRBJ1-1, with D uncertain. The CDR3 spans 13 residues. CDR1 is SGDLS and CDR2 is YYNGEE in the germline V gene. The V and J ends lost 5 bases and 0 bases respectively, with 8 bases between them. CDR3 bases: TGTGCCAGCAGTCGAGATATGAACACTGAAGCTTTCTTT. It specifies CASSRDMNTEAFF.

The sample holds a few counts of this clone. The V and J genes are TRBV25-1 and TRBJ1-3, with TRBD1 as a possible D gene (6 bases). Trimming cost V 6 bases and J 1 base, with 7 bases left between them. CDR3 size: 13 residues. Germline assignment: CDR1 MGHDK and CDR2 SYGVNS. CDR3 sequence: CASRQGSGNTIYF. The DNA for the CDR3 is TGTGCCAGCAGACAGGGTTCTGGAAACACCATATATTTT.

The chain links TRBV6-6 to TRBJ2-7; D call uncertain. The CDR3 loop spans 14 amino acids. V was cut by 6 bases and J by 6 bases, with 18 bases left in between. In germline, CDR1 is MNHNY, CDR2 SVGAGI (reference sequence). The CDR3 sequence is CASSRLVEPTEQYF. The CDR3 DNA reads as TGTGCCAGCAGCCGCCTAGTGGAGCCCACCGAGCAGTACTTC.

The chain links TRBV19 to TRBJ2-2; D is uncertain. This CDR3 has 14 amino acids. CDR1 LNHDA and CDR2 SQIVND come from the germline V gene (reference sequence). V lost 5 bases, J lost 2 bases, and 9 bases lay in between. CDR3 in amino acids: CASSLTLNTGELFF. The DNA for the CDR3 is TGTGCCAGTAGTTTGACTCTAAACACCGGGGAGCTGTTTTTT.

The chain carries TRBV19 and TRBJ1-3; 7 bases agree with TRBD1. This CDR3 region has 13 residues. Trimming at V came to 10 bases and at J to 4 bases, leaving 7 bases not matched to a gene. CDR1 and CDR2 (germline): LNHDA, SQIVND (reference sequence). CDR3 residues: CATSTGRGNTIYF. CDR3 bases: TGTGCCACCTCGACAGGGAGAGGAAACACCATATATTTT.

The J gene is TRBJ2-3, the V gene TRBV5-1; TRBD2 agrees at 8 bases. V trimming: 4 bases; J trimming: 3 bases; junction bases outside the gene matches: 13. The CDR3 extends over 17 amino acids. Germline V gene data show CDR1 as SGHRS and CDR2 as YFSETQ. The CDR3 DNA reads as TGCGCCAGCAGCCTGGGCACCCGCGGGGGGCTGACAGATACGCAGTATTTT. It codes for CASSLGTRGGLTDTQYF.

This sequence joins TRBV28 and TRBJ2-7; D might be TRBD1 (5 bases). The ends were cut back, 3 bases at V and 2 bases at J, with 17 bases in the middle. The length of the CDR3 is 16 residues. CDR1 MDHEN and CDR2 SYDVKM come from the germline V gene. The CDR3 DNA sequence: TGTGCCAGCAGTTTGAATCTTGACCAGGGCGCCTACGAGCAGTACTTC. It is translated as CASSLNLDQGAYEQYF. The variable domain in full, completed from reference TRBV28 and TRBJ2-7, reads DVKVTQSSRYLVKRTGEKVFLECVQDMDHENMFWYRQDPGLGLRLIYFSYDVKMKEKGDIPEGYSVSREKKERFSLILESASTNQTSMYLCASSLNLDQGAYEQYFGPGTRLTVT.

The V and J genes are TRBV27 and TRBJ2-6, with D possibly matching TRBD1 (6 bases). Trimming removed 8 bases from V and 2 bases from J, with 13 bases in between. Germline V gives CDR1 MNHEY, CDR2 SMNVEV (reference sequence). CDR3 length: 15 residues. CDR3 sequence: CASADRSPGANVLTF. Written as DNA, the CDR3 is TGTGCCAGCGCCGACAGGTCCCCTGGGGCCAACGTCCTGACTTTC.

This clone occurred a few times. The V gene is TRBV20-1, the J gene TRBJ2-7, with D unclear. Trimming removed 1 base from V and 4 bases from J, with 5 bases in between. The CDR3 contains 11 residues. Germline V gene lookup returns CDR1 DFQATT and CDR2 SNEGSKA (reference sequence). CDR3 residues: CSARGSYEQYF. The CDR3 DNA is TGCAGTGCTAGAGGTTCTTACGAGCAGTACTTC.